The clone carrying this T cell receptor (beta chain) was detected ten times or more. The sample originates from a study of T cells after yellow fever vaccination. The CDR3 runs to 13 residues. Germline V lookup: CDR1 MGHRA, CDR2 YSYEKL. V was shortened by 5 bases and J by 7 bases, with 11 bases between the two germline ends. TCRdb analysed the 5' RACE reads with MiXCR anew, one entry per CDR3 protein. The sample includes 150,000 to 200,000 distinct CDR3 sequences, about 11% of them seen just once. This material consisted of CD8+ T cells sorted from PBMCs, taken 15 days after the yellow fever booster vaccination. The rearrangement links TRBV4-1 to TRBJ2-2; TRBD2 is a possible D gene (5 bases). The receptor was isolated from a young man who received the YFV17D yellow fever vaccine. CDR3: CASSLTGSGELFF. CDR3 bases: TGCGCCAGCAGCTTGACGGGGAGCGGGGAGCTGTTTTTT.